This T cell receptor (beta chain) originates from a study of blood T cell repertoires in COVID-19. Study information: Samples representing acute and convalescent COVID-19 were sourced from the United States, Italy and Spain. Sample material is recorded as cDNA or gDNA derived from T cells, B-cell-depleted T cells, or PBMCs.

V was pared by 5 bases and J by 1 base, with 18 bases between. Germline V gene lookup returns CDR1 LNHDA and CDR2 SQIVND (reference sequence). CDR3 size: 16 residues. Data came from immunoSEQ multiplex PCR; TCRdb stores just in-frame clones and leaves some out. The sample includes 200,000 to 250,000 clones, 70% to 90% of them seen just once. The rearrangement joins TRBV19 to TRBJ2-7; D uncertain. Material for sequencing was peripheral blood. This TCR derives from a woman in her twenties or thirties who had recovered from COVID-19. Here the CDR3 DNA reads TGTGCCAGTAGTCGTGACACTGGCAGTAGGTCCTACGAGCAGTACTTC. Translating it yields CASSRDTGSRSYEQYF. The full variable domain, in which reference TRBV19 and TRBJ2-7 provide the parts outside the CDR3, is DGGITQSPKYLFRKEGQNVTLSCEQNLNHDAMYWYRQDPGQGLRLIYYSQIVNDFQKGDIAEGYSVSREKKESFPLTVTSAQKNPTAFYLCASSRDTGSRSYEQYFGPGTRLTVT.